This T cell receptor (beta chain) was recorded in a study of cytomegalovirus exposure and HLA in healthy donors. The method was immunoSEQ multiplex PCR; TCRdb's version includes in-frame clones alone and lacks a portion of them. The sample yields fewer than 300,000 clones, 88% seen once. The CDR3 has 14 residues. V gave up 2 bases and J gave up 2 bases, with 9 bases separating them. The germline gives CDR1 SGHTA, CDR2 FQGNSA. The V call is TRBV7-2, the J call TRBJ1-2; D remains unclear. The source material was PBMCs. The receptor was isolated from a woman aged 18-35 years in good health and CMV-seronegative. The CDR3 sequence: CASSLSLTNYGYTF. The CDR3 bases are TGTGCCAGCAGCTTATCACTGACAAACTATGGCTACACCTTC.